This TCR beta chain is from a study of post-analysis software for immune sequencing data. The ends were cut back, 0 bases at V and 5 bases at J, with 16 bases in the middle. The CDR3 is 16 amino acids. The germline V gene encodes CDR1 SNHLY and CDR2 FYNNEI. Details on this clonotype: What it binds is not known.

Unique molecular identifiers tagged the TCR beta cDNA libraries. Each CDR3 protein is one row after TCRdb ran MiXCR on the PCR reads. This table has roughly 870,000 distinct CDR3 sequences, roughly 50% appearing once. General study results and limits: Included in a set of roughly 5 TRBV segments more frequent in patients than controls were TRBV5-6, TRBV5-1 and TRBV20-1.

This TCR was recovered from a girl under 18 with multiple sclerosis. Material: blood. The chain couples TRBV2 to TRBJ2-5, with a tentative D call TRBD1 (7 bases). Here the CDR3 reads CASSEARAGGRETQYF. CDR3 DNA: TGTGCCAGCAGTGAAGCGCGGGCAGGGGGGAGGGAGACCCAGTACTTC.